Presented here are 29 T cell receptor beta chains from one specimen sequenced in a study of metastatic and nonmetastatic thyroid tumors. Each patient went into thyroid surgery without having received any treatment. TCRdb re-processed the PCR reads through MiXCR. The repertoire holds over 9,000 clones, more than 25% seen once, with more than 8% in the top ten. Sequenced sample: tumor tissue. These receptors all come from a female donor with papillary thyroid cancer or a benign thyroid nodule (not recorded which). Some clones in this sample may be carry-over from other donors' samples.

Only a few counts were recorded for this clone. This rearrangement joins TRBV25-1 to TRBJ1-4; 7 bases match TRBD1. This CDR3 contains 14 residues. With V trimmed by 6 bases and J by 0 bases, 1 base remained unmatched. The germline CDR1 and CDR2 sequences are MGHDK and SYGVNS. Here the CDR3 DNA reads TGTGCCAGCAGGGGGACAGCAACTAATGAAAAACTGTTTTTT. Amino acids: CASRGTATNEKLFF.

This clone was seen only a few times. The rearrangement joins TRBV6-2 or TRBV6-3 to TRBJ2-1, with a weak D call TRBD2 (6 bases). CDR1 and CDR2 (germline): MNHEY, SVGEGT. V was trimmed by 6 bases and J by 5 bases, leaving 14 bases between them. This CDR3 contains 14 residues. CDR3 coding DNA: TGTGCCAGCAGGGGACTCTCCCGCCACAATGAGCAGTTCTTC. Amino acids: CASRGLSRHNEQFF.

This clone turned up a few times. The genes are TRBV27 and TRBJ1-6, with no clear D. V lost 6 bases, J lost 4 bases, and 10 bases lay in between. Per the germline V gene, CDR1 is MNHEY and CDR2 is SMNVEV (reference sequence). This CDR3 is 14 amino acids long. CDR3 DNA sequence: TGTGCCAGCAGGCTGCCCCAGTATAATTCACCCCTCCACTTT. Translating it yields CASRLPQYNSPLHF.

This clone counts as medium-sized. This sample also contains other DNA sequences that code for the same CDR3. This rearrangement joins TRBV7-8 to TRBJ2-7; TRBD1 matches 8 bases. The junction had 7 bases not matched to a gene; V was cut back by 5 bases and J by 4 bases. Germline CDR1 SGHVS, CDR2 FQNEAQ. The CDR3 has 14 amino acids. The CDR3 region is CASSIQGVSYEQYF. In DNA, the CDR3 is TGTGCCAGCAGCATACAGGGGGTTTCGTACGAGCAGTACTTC.

Within the sample, this clone is medium-sized (0.01 to 0.1%). J is TRBJ1-3 and V is TRBV6-1; no reliable D call. The CDR3 loop spans 15 amino acids. Per germline, CDR1 MNHNS and CDR2 SASEGT. Trimming left V 7 bases short and J 0 bases short, with 13 bases between. This CDR3 reads CASTLDGSSGNTIYF. CDR3 DNA sequence: TGTGCCAGCACCCTGGACGGGAGCTCTGGAAACACCATATATTTT.

This sequence joins TRBV20-1 and TRBJ2-6; D may be TRBD2 (5 bases). The germline V gene encodes CDR1 DFQATT and CDR2 SNEGSKA (reference sequence). The V and J ends lost 1 base and 3 bases respectively, with 19 bases between them. The CDR3 length is 18 residues. CDR3 nucleotide sequence: TGCAGTGCTAGAGTAGACTACGTGAAAGGGCGTGGGGCCAACGTCCTGACTTTC. This sequence encodes CSARVDYVKGRGANVLTF.

This clone was recorded many times. The CDR3: CSVTRQGDYGYTF. The CDR3 nucleotides are TGCAGCGTTACCCGACAGGGAGACTATGGCTACACCTTC. This chain connects TRBV29-1 to TRBJ1-2; TRBD1 matches at 7 bases. J was trimmed by 3 bases and V by 5 bases; bases with no gene match: 6. This CDR3 is 13 amino acids long. The germline V gene has CDR1 SQVTM and CDR2 ANQGSEA.

V gene TRBV7-2 combines with J gene TRBJ1-1, with 7 bases identical to TRBD1. J was trimmed by 11 bases and V by 5 bases; bases with no gene match: 8. The germline CDR1 and CDR2 sequences are SGHTA and FQGNSA. This CDR3 contains 12 residues. The CDR3 coding sequence is TGTGCCAGCAGCAACAGGGGCGGGATGGCTTTCTTT. Encoded protein: CASSNRGGMAFF.

The chain carries TRBV28 and TRBJ2-7; 9 bases align to TRBD1. Looked up from germline, CDR1 is MDHEN and CDR2 is SYDVKM. The CDR3 sequence is 15 residues long. After removal of 6 bases from V and 7 bases from J, the junction contained 13 bases not matched to a gene. DNA for the CDR3: TGTGCCAGCAGCCCGACAGGGGGTGTAAGTAAGGAGCAGTACTTC. Its translation is CASSPTGGVSKEQYF.

This clone was detected a few times. V and J are TRBV19 and TRBJ2-7; 7 positions match TRBD1. Germline CDR1 reads LNHDA; CDR2 reads SQIVND (reference sequence). This CDR3 has 15 residues. The V gene end was trimmed by 5 bases and the J gene end by 2 bases; junction bases not matched to a gene: 9. The CDR3 loop reads CASSSTGTAAYEQYF. For the CDR3, the DNA is TGTGCCAGTAGTTCGACCGGGACAGCCGCCTACGAGCAGTACTTC.

J is TRBJ2-1 and V is TRBV3-1; 10 bases fit TRBD1. CDR1 is LGHDT and CDR2 is YNNKEL in the germline V gene (reference sequence). This CDR3 comprises 15 residues. V lost 4 bases and J lost 6; bases outside the gene matches: 6. The CDR3 region is CASSPGTGAFNEQFF. As DNA, the CDR3 is TGTGCCAGCAGCCCCGGGACAGGGGCTTTCAATGAGCAGTTCTTC.

The chain uses TRBV11-3 and TRBJ2-7; a possible D gene is TRBD2 (5 bases). Germline CDR1 and CDR2: SGHNT and YENEEA. V was pared by 5 bases and J by 0 bases, with 14 bases between. The CDR3 is made up of 15 amino acids. CDR3 amino acids: CASSPRTGSSYEQYF. The CDR3 coding sequence is TGTGCCAGCAGCCCCCGGACGGGGAGCTCCTACGAGCAGTACTTC.

In nucleotides, the CDR3 is TGTGCCTGGAAAACCCAAAACTACGAGCAGTACTTC. Protein product: CAWKTQNYEQYF. The chain carries TRBV30 and TRBJ2-7; D is unclear. This CDR3 region has 12 residues. CDR1 is GTSNPN, CDR2 SVGIG, per germline (reference sequence). V lost 4 bases, J lost 3 bases, and 10 bases lay in between.

The chain links TRBV20-1 to TRBJ2-1, with a weak D call TRBD2 (6 bases). The CDR3 covers 13 residues. Per germline, CDR1 DFQATT and CDR2 SNEGSKA (reference sequence). Trimming stripped 6 bases from V and 9 bases from J, with 18 bases between. CDR3 region: CSAPKGTVGEQFF. For the CDR3, the DNA is TGCAGTGCCCCGAAAGGGACTGTCGGTGAGCAGTTCTTC.

The chain links TRBV28 to TRBJ2-1, with a weak D call TRBD1 (5 bases). V shed 5 bases and J shed 2 bases, with 7 bases lying between them. This CDR3 spans 13 amino acids. Germline lookup yields CDR1 MDHEN and CDR2 SYDVKM. CDR3 region: CASSKTAYNEQFF. In nucleotides, the CDR3 is TGTGCCAGCAGTAAGACAGCCTACAATGAGCAGTTCTTC.

This chain joins TRBV6-4 and TRBJ1-2; D uncertain. The CDR3 covers 13 residues. Germline V gives CDR1 MRHNA, CDR2 SNTAGT. Between the trimmed V and J ends, which lost 4 bases and 7 bases, there was a span of 13 bases. CDR3 region: CASSGEGNGGYTF. The CDR3 DNA follows: TGTGCCAGCAGTGGTGAAGGGAATGGTGGCTACACCTTC.

This clone is judged medium-sized. Here the CDR3 DNA reads TGTGCCAGTACTGGACCCTCCTTGAACACTGAAGCTTTCTTT. Amino acids: CASTGPSLNTEAFF. This chain uses TRBV19 with TRBJ1-1, with D unclear. CDR1 and CDR2 from the germline V gene are LNHDA and SQIVND (reference sequence). Trimming left V 7 bases short and J 0 bases short, with 12 bases between. The CDR3 extends over 14 amino acids.

CDR3 DNA sequence: TGTGCCAGCAGTTTAAATTCACGGGGCACCGAAGCTTTCTTT. This sequence encodes CASSLNSRGTEAFF. This chain joins TRBV12-3 or TRBV12-4 and TRBJ1-1; TRBD1 might be the D (5 bases). This CDR3 is 14 amino acids long. V lost 2 bases to trimming and J lost 8 bases, with 15 bases between them.

For the CDR3, the DNA is TGCGCCAGCAGCTTGGGTCAGGACGCATTGGGGGATACGCAGTATTTT. This sequence encodes CASSLGQDALGDTQYF. The chain combines TRBV5-1 with TRBJ2-3; D gene unclear. The V end lost 0 bases, the J end lost 6 bases, and 17 bases lay between the germline ends. Germline CDR1 and CDR2: SGHRS and YFSETQ. The CDR3 is 16 residues long.

This chain links TRBV28 with TRBJ2-2; D is uncertain. The germline V gene has CDR1 MDHEN and CDR2 SYDVKM. The CDR3 loop spans 13 amino acids. Trimming cost V 7 bases and J 1 base, with 7 bases left between them. The CDR3 protein is CASIRQNTGELFF. CDR3 coding DNA: TGTGCCAGCATTAGGCAGAACACCGGGGAGCTGTTTTTT. The full variable domain, in which reference TRBV28 and TRBJ2-2 provide the parts outside the CDR3, is DVKVTQSSRYLVKRTGEKVFLECVQDMDHENMFWYRQDPGLGLRLIYFSYDVKMKEKGDIPEGYSVSREKKERFSLILESASTNQTSMYLCASIRQNTGELFFGEGSRLTVL.

V and J are TRBV11-2 and TRBJ1-2, with D perhaps TRBD1 (5 bases). This CDR3 is built from 13 residues. The germline gives CDR1 SGHAT, CDR2 FQNNGV. Trimming removed 1 base at V and 4 bases at J, with 7 bases between. DNA for the CDR3: TGTGCCAGCAGCTTAGGGGGCGGCTATGGCTACACCTTC. Amino acid sequence: CASSLGGGYGYTF.

This clone was observed at least ten times. This chain connects TRBV20-1 to TRBJ2-1, with 7 bases lining up with TRBD1. CDR1 and CDR2 from the germline V gene are DFQATT and SNEGSKA (reference sequence). This CDR3 has 15 amino acids. Trimming at V came to 7 bases and at J to 3 bases, leaving 12 bases not matched to a gene. For the CDR3, the DNA is TGCAGTGTGAGAGATTCCCGACAGGGCTACAATGAGCAGTTCTTC. Residues: CSVRDSRQGYNEQFF.

The gene calls are TRBV6-1 and TRBJ2-2; the match to TRBD1 covers 9 bases. Per the germline V gene, CDR1 is MNHNS and CDR2 is SASEGT. The CDR3 contains 16 residues. J gave up 1 base and V 5 bases, and 5 bases lay outside the gene matches. CDR3 loop: CASSPPDRGNTGELFF. In DNA form, the CDR3 reads TGTGCCAGCAGTCCCCCGGACAGGGGGAACACCGGGGAGCTGTTTTTT.

J is TRBJ2-5 and V is TRBV20-1; TRBD2 might be the D (6 bases). This CDR3 region has 15 residues. V was shortened by 2 bases and J by 2 bases, with 15 bases between the two germline ends. The V gene's germline CDR1 is DFQATT and CDR2 SNEGSKA (reference sequence). CDR3 DNA: TGCAGTGCTAGATATCCGGCGGGGCTTCAAGAGACCCAGTACTTC. The encoded protein is CSARYPAGLQETQYF.

This clone is classed as large. The rearrangement uses TRBV20-1 and TRBJ1-2; 8 bases agree with TRBD1. The CDR3 spans 13 residues. Germline assignment: CDR1 DFQATT and CDR2 SNEGSKA (reference sequence). Trimming cost V 6 bases and J 10 bases; bases outside gene matches: 13. For the CDR3, the DNA is TGCAGTGCCTCACCCTCGACAGGGGCATCCTACACCTTC. Protein product: CSASPSTGASYTF.

This clone has at least ten counts. J is TRBJ1-5 and V is TRBV6-1, with a weak D call TRBD1 (5 bases). From germline, CDR1 is MNHNS and CDR2 SASEGT. CDR3 length: 16 amino acids. Trimming took off 6 bases at V and 5 bases at J, with 20 bases between the two ends. CDR3 nucleotides: TGTGCCAGCAGATCAGAAAGGGGTGATCCAGATCAGCCCCAGCATTTT. Its protein product is CASRSERGDPDQPQHF.

This clone was counted ten times or more. This chain connects TRBV19 to TRBJ2-4; D possibly corresponds to TRBD1 (7 bases). The CDR3 runs to 15 residues. V lost 1 base to trimming and J lost 7 bases, with 14 bases between them. CDR1 and CDR2 from the germline V gene are LNHDA and SQIVND (reference sequence). The CDR3 nucleotides read TGTGCCAGTAGTATAGGGAGGGACAGCATGAACATTCAGTACTTC. It is translated as CASSIGRDSMNIQYF. The full variable domain, with the rest looked up from reference TRBV19 and TRBJ2-4, is DGGITQSPKYLFRKEGQNVTLSCEQNLNHDAMYWYRQDPGQGLRLIYYSQIVNDFQKGDIAEGYSVSREKKESFPLTVTSAQKNPTAFYLCASSIGRDSMNIQYFGAGTRLSVL.

The count of this clone is one. The rearrangement uses TRBV5-1 and TRBJ1-1; D ambiguous. CDR3 length: 13 amino acids. Germline V gives CDR1 SGHRS, CDR2 YFSETQ. Trimming removed 0 bases at V and 1 base at J, with 4 bases between. The CDR3 spells CASSLGGNTEAFF. CDR3 in DNA: TGCGCCAGCAGCTTGGGCGGGAACACTGAAGCTTTCTTT.

This clone was seen more than once but under ten times. This chain uses TRBV6-1 with TRBJ1-3, with D perhaps TRBD1 (5 bases). CDR1 and CDR2 from the germline V gene are MNHNS and SASEGT. The V and J ends lost 6 bases and 0 bases respectively, with 12 bases between them. CDR3 length: 15 residues. The CDR3 loop is CASSLTGFSGNTIYF. The CDR3 DNA reads as TGTGCCAGCAGCCTTACAGGATTCTCTGGAAACACCATATATTTT.